The 30 T cell receptor beta chains presented below share a single source sample, sequenced in a study of T cells after yellow fever vaccination. TCRdb analysed the 5' RACE reads with MiXCR anew, one entry per CDR3 protein. The repertoire consists of roughly 250,000 distinct CDR3 sequences, with around 13% occurring once and the leading ten covering 0.4% to 0.55%. The starting material was CD4+ T cells sorted from PBMCs, obtained 45 days after the yellow fever booster vaccination. These receptors all stem from a young man who received the YFV17D yellow fever vaccine.

The chain combines TRBV7-2 with TRBJ2-1; 7 positions match TRBD2. Germline assignment: CDR1 SGHTA and CDR2 FQGNSA. There are 15 residues in the CDR3. The V gene end was trimmed by 6 bases and the J gene end by 8 bases; junction bases not matched to a gene: 13. CDR3 region: CASRRGEGSGHEQFF. In DNA, the CDR3 is TGTGCCAGCAGAAGAGGGGAGGGGTCCGGCCATGAGCAGTTCTTC.

In its sample, this clonotype was seen a few times. V is TRBV5-5 and J is TRBJ2-6; D is undetermined. The ends were cut back, 0 bases at V and 0 bases at J, with 13 bases in the middle. This CDR3 is 18 amino acids long. Germline CDR1 and CDR2: SGHKS and YYEKEE (reference sequence). The CDR3 loop is CASSLGPTYNSGANVLTF. The DNA for the CDR3 is TGTGCCAGCAGCTTGGGCCCGACTTACAACTCTGGGGCCAACGTCCTGACTTTC.

The chain uses TRBV6-2 or TRBV6-3 and TRBJ2-3; D uncertain. Trimming cost V 6 bases and J 8 bases, with 12 bases left between them. CDR3 length equals 12 residues. Germline V gene data show CDR1 as MNHEY and CDR2 as SVGEGT. In nucleotides, the CDR3 is TGTGCCAGCAGCACATATACGTCTACGCAGTATTTT. It specifies CASSTYTSTQYF.

This clonotype was recorded a few times. The chain uses TRBV20-1 and TRBJ2-7; D ambiguous. Germline values: CDR1 DFQATT, CDR2 SNEGSKA (reference sequence). V lost 6 bases and J lost 0, with 18 bases in between. The CDR3 contains 15 residues. In DNA form, the CDR3 reads TGCAGTGCCTCCGGTAACATGCAGAGCTCCTACGAGCAGTACTTC. Residues: CSASGNMQSSYEQYF.

This clonotype came up a few times. The chain carries TRBV12-3 or TRBV12-4 and TRBJ2-1; 12 bases map to TRBD2. The CDR3 covers 14 residues. With V trimmed by 8 bases and J by 6 bases, 5 bases remained unmatched. In DNA, the CDR3 is TGTGCCAGCGGCCTAGCGGGAGGGTCCAATGAGCAGTTCTTC. This translates into CASGLAGGSNEQFF.

This clonotype has just a few counts. V gene TRBV5-1 combines with J gene TRBJ2-5; no firm D call. There are 14 residues in the CDR3. Trimming took off 0 bases at V and 5 bases at J, with 11 bases between the two ends. Germline CDR1 reads SGHRS; CDR2 reads YFSETQ. The CDR3 spells CASSLDGYAETQYF. The CDR3 DNA sequence: TGCGCCAGCAGCTTGGACGGTTACGCGGAGACCCAGTACTTC.

The chain couples TRBV6-2 or TRBV6-3 to TRBJ2-2; 7 bases agree with TRBD2. This CDR3 region has 15 residues. The germline gives CDR1 MNHEY, CDR2 SVGEGT. V lost 7 bases and J lost 2; bases outside the gene matches: 7. The CDR3 coding sequence is TGTGCCAGCACCCCGGGGGGAGTAAACACCGGGGAGCTGTTTTTT. Translation gives CASTPGGVNTGELFF.

This clonotype was detected ten times or more. The chain combines TRBV5-1 with TRBJ2-1, with no clear D. Germline values: CDR1 SGHRS, CDR2 YFSETQ. With 0 bases removed from V and 9 bases from J, the gap between germline ends came to 7 bases. The CDR3 totals 12 residues. The CDR3 region is CASSLARGEQFF. The CDR3 region has the DNA TGCGCCAGCAGCTTGGCCCGTGGTGAGCAGTTCTTC.

This clonotype was found a few times. The chain employs TRBV7-2 and TRBJ2-1, with D possibly being TRBD1 or TRBD2 (5 bases each). This CDR3 region has 15 residues. V lost 8 bases and J 8 bases, leaving 22 bases between the germline ends. CDR1 is SGHTA, CDR2 FQGNSA, per germline. CDR3 bases: TGTGCCAGCTGTCGAGGGGACCTTAACCGCGATGAGCAGTTCTTC. The encoded protein is CASCRGDLNRDEQFF.

The J gene is TRBJ2-5, the V gene TRBV5-4; TRBD1 agrees at 8 bases. CDR3 length: 16 amino acids. The germline gives CDR1 SGHNT, CDR2 YYREEE (reference sequence). The junction had 12 bases not matched to a gene; V was cut back by 4 bases and J by 4 bases. In nucleotides, the CDR3 is TGTGCCAGCAGCCACAACCAGGGGGCCCGATCAGAGACCCAGTACTTC. This gives the protein CASSHNQGARSETQYF.

This clonotype was detected a few times. This CDR3 reads CASSLTGKQPQHF. CDR3 sequence (DNA): TGTGCCAGCAGTTTAACAGGGAAACAGCCCCAGCATTTT. The chain recombines TRBV12-3 or TRBV12-4 with TRBJ1-5; TRBD1 is a possible D gene (6 bases). The CDR3 covers 13 residues. V lost 2 bases to trimming and J lost 7 bases, with 9 bases between them.

The V and J genes are TRBV12-3 or TRBV12-4 and TRBJ2-1, with TRBD2 as a possible D gene (7 bases). Trimming shortened V by 7 bases and J by 10 bases, and 17 bases separated the two germline ends. The CDR3 has 13 amino acids. The CDR3 reads CASTPVGGGEQFF. As DNA, the CDR3 is TGTGCCAGCACCCCTGTGGGGGGGGGCGAGCAGTTCTTC.

In this sample, this clonotype turned up a few times. The chain couples TRBV7-8 to TRBJ1-6; a weak D match, TRBD1 (5 bases). V was pared by 8 bases and J by 6 bases, with 17 bases between. This CDR3 region has 15 residues. Per germline, CDR1 SGHVS and CDR2 FQNEAQ. The CDR3: CASAPIRQRNSPLHF. CDR3 DNA: TGTGCCAGCGCTCCGATTCGACAGCGTAATTCACCCCTCCACTTT.

This chain joins TRBV20-1 and TRBJ2-7; 9 positions match TRBD2. CDR3 size: 15 residues. Germline assignment: CDR1 DFQATT and CDR2 SNEGSKA (reference sequence). Trimming at V came to 4 bases and at J to 0 bases, leaving 7 bases not matched to a gene. CDR3 nucleotides: TGCAGTGCTATCCTAGCGGGAAGGAGCTCCTACGAGCAGTACTTC. Its translation is CSAILAGRSSYEQYF.

Remarks on this clonotype: One end of the junction does not line up with germline, which may come from a read error. The CDR3 loop is CASSPSGYNQQFF. CDR3 DNA: TGTGCCAGCAGTCCCTCAGGGTACAATCAGCAGTTCTTC. This rearrangement joins TRBV6-1 to TRBJ2-1; weak D call: TRBD1 (5 bases). The V gene's germline CDR1 is MNHNS and CDR2 SASEGT. This CDR3 has 13 residues.

This clonotype has a count of ten or more. The chain carries TRBV20-1 and TRBJ2-3, with D perhaps TRBD1 or TRBD2 (6 bases each). The germline gives CDR1 DFQATT, CDR2 SNEGSKA (reference sequence). Trimming cost V 6 bases and J 3 bases, with 22 bases left between them. The CDR3 is 16 residues long. The DNA for the CDR3 is TGCAGTGCGCGACGACTAGGGGGAGGAACTACAGATACGCAGTATTTT. It codes for CSARRLGGGTTDTQYF.

In its sample, this clonotype was seen many times. This sequence joins TRBV14 and TRBJ2-1, with D maybe TRBD1 (5 bases). Trimming left V 5 bases short and J 4 bases short, with 12 bases between. In germline, CDR1 is SGHDN, CDR2 FVKESK. CDR3 length equals 14 residues. This CDR3 reads CASSSTQGYNEQFF. The CDR3, as DNA: TGTGCCAGCAGCTCCACGCAGGGTTACAATGAGCAGTTCTTC.

A few counts support this clonotype. The rearrangement joins TRBV7-2 to TRBJ2-7; 9 nucleotides align to TRBD2. V trimming: 5 bases; J trimming: 3 bases; junction bases outside the gene matches: 8. The CDR3 totals 15 residues. Germline CDR1 and CDR2: SGHTA and FQGNSA. The CDR3 reads CASSPRGLAGYEQYF. CDR3 in DNA: TGTGCCAGCAGCCCACGGGGACTAGCAGGCTACGAGCAGTACTTC.

This chain links TRBV20-1 with TRBJ2-1, with 15 positions matching TRBD2. The junction had 19 bases not matched to a gene; V was cut back by 6 bases and J by 7 bases. CDR1 DFQATT and CDR2 SNEGSKA come from the germline V gene (reference sequence). CDR3 length: 19 amino acids. The CDR3, as DNA: TGCAGTGCGGGAGGCCGGTTGTGGGGGACTAGCGGGAGGTGGAATGAGCAGTTCTTC. It is translated as CSAGGRLWGTSGRWNEQFF.

Written as DNA, the CDR3 is TGTGCCAGCAGCGATCCCGGGACAGGGAATCGGAATGAGCAGTTCTTC. As protein: CASSDPGTGNRNEQFF. V is TRBV7-3 and J is TRBJ2-1; TRBD1 agrees at 9 bases. Germline CDR1 reads SGHTA; CDR2 reads FQGTGA. The CDR3 totals 16 residues. V trimming: 5 bases; J trimming: 7 bases; junction bases outside the gene matches: 12.

This clonotype was seen more than once but under ten times. The chain recombines TRBV6-2 or TRBV6-3 with TRBJ2-2; the D gene could be TRBD1 or TRBD2 (5 bases each). Germline values: CDR1 MNHEY, CDR2 SVGEGT. This CDR3 region has 17 residues. Trimming left V 0 bases short and J 4 bases short, with 15 bases between. The CDR3 spells CASSYSRTGGATGELFF. As DNA, the CDR3 is TGTGCCAGCAGTTACTCCAGGACTGGGGGTGCCACCGGGGAGCTGTTTTTT.

This clonotype turned up a few times. The rearrangement uses TRBV5-5 and TRBJ2-1; D assignment may be TRBD1 or TRBD2 (5 bases each). The CDR3 contains 15 residues. The germline V gene has CDR1 SGHKS and CDR2 YYEKEE (reference sequence). V dropped 1 base and J dropped 7 bases, with 15 bases sitting between them. Here the CDR3 DNA reads TGTGCCAGCAGCTTGTTGGGGACCGAGAAAAATGAGCAGTTCTTC. Protein product: CASSLLGTEKNEQFF.

This clonotype was counted only a few times. The chain is built from TRBV12-3 or TRBV12-4 and TRBJ2-3, with TRBD2 as a possible D gene (6 bases). The CDR3 spans 15 residues. V was trimmed by 6 bases and J by 2 bases, leaving 15 bases between them. Written as DNA, the CDR3 is TGTGCCAGCAGGAAGATAGCGGCTTTCACAGATACGCAGTATTTT. It translates to CASRKIAAFTDTQYF.

J is TRBJ2-3 and V is TRBV12-3 or TRBV12-4, with a tentative D call TRBD2 (7 bases). Trimming pared 7 bases from V and 0 bases from J, leaving 17 bases between. The CDR3 is 16 residues long. CDR3 sequence (DNA): TGTGCCAGCAACCGTCTGGGGGGGCTTAGCACAGATACGCAGTATTTT. It is translated as CASNRLGGLSTDTQYF.

This clonotype has just a few counts. The chain recombines TRBV20-1 with TRBJ2-6; the match to TRBD1 covers 9 bases. The CDR3 has 18 residues. The germline V gene encodes CDR1 DFQATT and CDR2 SNEGSKA (reference sequence). CDR3 sequence: CRRGKRDREVSGANVLTF. DNA for the CDR3: TGCAGGAGGGGGAAACGGGACAGGGAAGTTTCTGGGGCCAACGTCCTGACTTTC.

The rearrangement joins TRBV18 to TRBJ2-1, with D unclear. Germline CDR1 is KGHSH and CDR2 is LQKENI. The CDR3 runs 13 residues. The ends were cut back, 6 bases at V and 9 bases at J, with 15 bases in the middle. CDR3 loop: CASSPAEVREQFF. CDR3 sequence (DNA): TGTGCCAGCTCCCCCGCTGAAGTGCGTGAGCAGTTCTTC.

This chain uses TRBV20-1 with TRBJ1-1; tentative D call: TRBD1 (6 bases). Germline V gives CDR1 DFQATT, CDR2 SNEGSKA (reference sequence). The CDR3 spans 14 residues. V shed 5 bases and J shed 4 bases, with 17 bases lying between them. The CDR3 region has the DNA TGCAGTGCTTCGCTTAGGGGGGGGGGCACTGAAGCTTTCTTT. It is translated as CSASLRGGGTEAFF.

The chain employs TRBV6-5 and TRBJ2-3; D is unclear. The V gene's germline CDR1 is MNHEY and CDR2 SVGAGI. The CDR3 is made up of 16 amino acids. With 0 bases removed from V and 2 bases from J, the gap between germline ends came to 12 bases. CDR3 protein: CASSYSGALTTDTQYF. The CDR3 DNA reads TGTGCCAGCAGTTACTCGGGCGCCCTCACCACAGATACGCAGTATTTT.

This clonotype was picked up a small number of times. The chain recombines TRBV12-3 or TRBV12-4 with TRBJ2-7; 7 bases are a match to TRBD1. This CDR3 contains 13 residues. Germline trimming cut 5 bases from V and 2 bases from J; bases unmatched to any gene: 3. CDR3 nucleotides: TGTGCCAGCAGTCACGGACAGGCCTACGAGCAGTACTTC. Its protein product is CASSHGQAYEQYF.

The V call is TRBV12-3 or TRBV12-4, the J call TRBJ1-1; D is unclear. The CDR3 totals 15 residues. Between the trimmed V and J ends, which lost 3 bases and 4 bases, there was a span of 15 bases. Here the CDR3 reads CASSFNFESGTEAFF. CDR3 in DNA: TGTGCCAGCAGTTTTAATTTCGAATCGGGCACTGAAGCTTTCTTT.